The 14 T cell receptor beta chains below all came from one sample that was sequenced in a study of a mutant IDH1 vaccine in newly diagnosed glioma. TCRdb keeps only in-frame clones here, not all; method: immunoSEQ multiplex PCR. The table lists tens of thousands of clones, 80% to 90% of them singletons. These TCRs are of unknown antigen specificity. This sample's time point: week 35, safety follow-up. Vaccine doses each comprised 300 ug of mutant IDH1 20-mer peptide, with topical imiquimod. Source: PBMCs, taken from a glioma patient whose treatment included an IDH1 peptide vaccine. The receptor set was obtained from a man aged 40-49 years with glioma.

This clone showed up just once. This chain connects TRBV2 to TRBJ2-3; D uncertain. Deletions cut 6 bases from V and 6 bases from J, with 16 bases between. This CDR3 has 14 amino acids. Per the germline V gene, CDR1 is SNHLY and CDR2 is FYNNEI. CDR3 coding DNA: TGTGCCAGCAGCTTACTAAGCCGAGTCGATACGCAGTATTTT. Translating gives CASSLLSRVDTQYF.

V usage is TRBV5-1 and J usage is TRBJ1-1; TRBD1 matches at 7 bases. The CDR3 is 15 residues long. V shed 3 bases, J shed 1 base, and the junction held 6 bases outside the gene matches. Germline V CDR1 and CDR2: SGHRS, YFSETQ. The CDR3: CASSWRGQQNTEAFF. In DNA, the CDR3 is TGCGCCAGCAGCTGGAGGGGACAGCAGAACACTGAAGCTTTCTTT.

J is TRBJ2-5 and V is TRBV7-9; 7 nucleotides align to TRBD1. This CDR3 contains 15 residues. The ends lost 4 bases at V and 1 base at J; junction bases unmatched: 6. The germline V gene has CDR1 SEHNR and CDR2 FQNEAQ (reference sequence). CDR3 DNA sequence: TGTGCCAGCAGCTCCCCCGACAGGGTCCAAGAGACCCAGTACTTC. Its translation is CASSSPDRVQETQYF.

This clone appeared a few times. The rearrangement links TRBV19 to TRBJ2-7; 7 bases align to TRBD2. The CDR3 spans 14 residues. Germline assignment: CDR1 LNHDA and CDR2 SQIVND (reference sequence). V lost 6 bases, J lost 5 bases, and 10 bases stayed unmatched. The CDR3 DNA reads TGTGCCAGTAGCCTTGGAGCGGGGAGTGACGAGCAGTACTTC. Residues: CASSLGAGSDEQYF.

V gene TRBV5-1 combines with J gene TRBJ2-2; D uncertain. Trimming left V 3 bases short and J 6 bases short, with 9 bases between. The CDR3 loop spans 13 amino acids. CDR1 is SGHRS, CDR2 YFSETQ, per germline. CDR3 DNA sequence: TGCGCCAGCAGCTCTCTGAGTTCCGGGGAGCTGTTTTTT. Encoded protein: CASSSLSSGELFF. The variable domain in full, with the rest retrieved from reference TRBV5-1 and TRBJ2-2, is KAGVTQTPRYLIKTRGQQVTLSCSPISGHRSVSWYQQTPGQGLQFLFEYFSETQRNKGNFPGRFSGRQFSNSRSEMNVSTLELGDSALYLCASSSLSSGELFFGEGSRLTVL.

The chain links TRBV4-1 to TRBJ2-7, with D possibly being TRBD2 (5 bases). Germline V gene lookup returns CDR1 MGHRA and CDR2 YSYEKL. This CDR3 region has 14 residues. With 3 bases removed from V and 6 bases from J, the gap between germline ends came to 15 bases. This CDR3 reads CASSQAGSGSEQYF. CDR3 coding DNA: TGCGCCAGCAGCCAGGCCGGCTCGGGGAGCGAGCAGTACTTC.

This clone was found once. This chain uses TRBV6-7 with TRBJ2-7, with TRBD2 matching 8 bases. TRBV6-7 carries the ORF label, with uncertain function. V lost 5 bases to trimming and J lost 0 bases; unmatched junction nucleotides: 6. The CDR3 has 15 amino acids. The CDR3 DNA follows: TGTGCCAGCAGTAGAAAGAGCGGGAGCTCCTACGAGCAGTACTTC. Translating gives CASSRKSGSSYEQYF.

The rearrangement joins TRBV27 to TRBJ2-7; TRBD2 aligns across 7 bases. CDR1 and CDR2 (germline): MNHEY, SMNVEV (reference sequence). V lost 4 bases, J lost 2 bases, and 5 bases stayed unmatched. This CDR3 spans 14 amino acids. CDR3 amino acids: CASSSPREAYEQYF. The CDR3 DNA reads TGTGCCAGCAGTTCCCCCCGGGAGGCCTACGAGCAGTACTTC.

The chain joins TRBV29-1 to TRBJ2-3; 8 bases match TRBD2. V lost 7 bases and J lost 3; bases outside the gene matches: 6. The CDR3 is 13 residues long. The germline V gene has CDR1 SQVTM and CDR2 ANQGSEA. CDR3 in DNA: TGCAGCGGTAAGCGGGAGACGACAGATACGCAGTATTTT. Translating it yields CSGKRETTDTQYF.

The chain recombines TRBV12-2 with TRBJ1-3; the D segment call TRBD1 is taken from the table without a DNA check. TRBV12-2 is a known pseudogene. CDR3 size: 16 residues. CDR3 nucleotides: TGTGCAAGTCGCTTAGGGATCCAGAGGGGGGGAAACACCATATATTTT. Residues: CASRLGIQRGGNTIYF.

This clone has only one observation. This CDR3 reads CASSFRGEKLFF. CDR3 DNA sequence: TGCGCCAGCAGCTTCAGGGGGGAAAAACTGTTTTTT. The J gene is TRBJ1-4, the V gene TRBV5-1; 7 bases map to TRBD1. This CDR3 has 12 residues. V lost 2 bases and J lost 8; bases outside the gene matches: 0. Looked up from germline, CDR1 is SGHRS and CDR2 is YFSETQ. The variable domain in full, completed from reference TRBV5-1 and TRBJ1-4, reads KAGVTQTPRYLIKTRGQQVTLSCSPISGHRSVSWYQQTPGQGLQFLFEYFSETQRNKGNFPGRFSGRQFSNSRSEMNVSTLELGDSALYLCASSFRGEKLFFGSGTQLSVL.

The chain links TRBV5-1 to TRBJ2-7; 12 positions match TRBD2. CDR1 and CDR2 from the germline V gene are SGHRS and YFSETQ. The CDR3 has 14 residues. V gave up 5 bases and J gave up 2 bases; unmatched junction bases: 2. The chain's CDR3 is CASSRTSGAYEQYF. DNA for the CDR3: TGCGCCAGCAGTCGGACTAGCGGGGCCTACGAGCAGTACTTC.

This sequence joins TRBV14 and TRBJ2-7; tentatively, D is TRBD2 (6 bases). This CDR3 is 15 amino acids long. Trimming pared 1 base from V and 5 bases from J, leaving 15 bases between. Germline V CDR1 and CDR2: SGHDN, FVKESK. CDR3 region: CASSQAPGVLDEQYF. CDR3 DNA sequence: TGTGCCAGCAGCCAAGCTCCGGGAGTACTCGACGAGCAGTACTTC.

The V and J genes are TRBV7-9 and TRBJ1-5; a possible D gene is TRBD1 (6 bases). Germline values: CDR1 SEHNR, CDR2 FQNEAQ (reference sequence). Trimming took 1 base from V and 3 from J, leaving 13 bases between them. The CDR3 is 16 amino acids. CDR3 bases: TGTGCCAGCAGCTTAGTAGCGGGGGCAGCCAATCAGCCCCAGCATTTT. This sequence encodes CASSLVAGAANQPQHF.